Presented here are 23 T cell receptor beta chains from one specimen sequenced in a study of blood T cell repertoires in COVID-19. Using immunoSEQ multiplex PCR, the repertoire was profiled, and TCRdb retains in-frame clones only, with some absent. The sample yields some 300,000 clones, around 90% seen once. The sample comprised PBMCs or T cells enriched from blood (not recorded which). These TCRs come from a woman in her 30s who had recovered from COVID-19.

This clone was recorded a few times. The rearrangement uses TRBV27 and TRBJ2-3; D gene uncertain. Trimming left V 3 bases short and J 1 base short, with 5 bases between. Germline assignment: CDR1 MNHEY and CDR2 SMNVEV (reference sequence). The CDR3 is 13 residues long. CDR3 region: CASSFSGTDTQYF. The CDR3, as DNA: TGTGCCAGCAGTTTTTCTGGCACAGATACGCAGTATTTT.

This clone was seen just once. V usage is TRBV19 and J usage is TRBJ1-2, with a possible D match to TRBD1 (6 bases). This CDR3 spans 15 amino acids. The germline gives CDR1 LNHDA, CDR2 SQIVND (reference sequence). The V gene lost 5 bases and the J gene lost 0 bases, with 13 bases spanning the gap. The CDR3 bases are TGTGCCAGTAGTTTCCTTAAGGGGGCTAACTATGGCTACACCTTC. This translates into CASSFLKGANYGYTF.

The V gene is TRBV9, the J gene TRBJ1-2; maybe TRBD1 (5 bases). Germline lookup yields CDR1 SGDLS and CDR2 YYNGEE. With 1 base removed from V and 7 bases from J, the gap between germline ends came to 8 bases. There are 12 residues in the CDR3. The DNA for the CDR3 is TGTGCCAGCAGCGTACAGGGTTCTGGCTACACCTTC. Protein product: CASSVQGSGYTF.

This rearrangement joins TRBV7-3 to TRBJ2-3; tentative D call: TRBD1 (5 bases). Germline V lookup: CDR1 SGHTA, CDR2 FQGTGA. Trimming stripped 1 base from V and 3 bases from J, with 11 bases between. The CDR3 is 15 residues long. The CDR3 here is CASSLIGAGTDTQYF. The CDR3 bases are TGTGCCAGCAGCTTAATAGGGGCCGGGACAGATACGCAGTATTTT.

This clone was recorded only once. This chain connects TRBV12-3 or TRBV12-4 to TRBJ1-2, with D maybe TRBD1 (6 bases). Trimming took 2 bases from V and 7 from J, leaving 8 bases between them. The length of the CDR3 is 12 residues. This CDR3 reads CASSLSTGGYTF. The CDR3 region has the DNA TGTGCCAGCAGTTTATCGACAGGTGGCTACACCTTC.

This chain joins TRBV2 and TRBJ2-2, with a tentative D call TRBD2 (6 bases). The germline V gene has CDR1 SNHLY and CDR2 FYNNEI. The CDR3 sequence is 16 residues long. Trimming cost V 6 bases and J 4 bases, with 18 bases left between them. The CDR3 loop is CASRINLGSATGELFF. The CDR3 nucleotides read TGTGCCAGCAGGATAAATCTCGGGAGTGCCACCGGGGAGCTGTTTTTT.

The chain recombines TRBV4-3 with TRBJ2-3; D might be TRBD1 (6 bases). CDR3 length: 15 amino acids. Trimming stripped 1 base from V and 1 base from J, with 9 bases between. The germline V gene encodes CDR1 LGHNA and CDR2 YSLEER. The CDR3 DNA sequence: TGCGCCAGCAGCCAAGGGGGGCAGGGCACAGATACGCAGTATTTT. Translated: CASSQGGQGTDTQYF.

This clone was seen only once. The chain is built from TRBV5-1 and TRBJ1-1; TRBD1 agrees at 12 bases. Germline CDR1 is SGHRS and CDR2 is YFSETQ. V dropped 4 bases and J dropped 4; count of bases not matched to a gene: 8. This CDR3 is 16 amino acids long. The DNA of the CDR3 is TGCGCCAGCAGCGCCCCGCAGGGACAGGGGGCCACTGAAGCTTTCTTT. Amino acid sequence: CASSAPQGQGATEAFF.

In its sample, this clone was seen once. The genes are TRBV18 and TRBJ1-2; the D is unclear. The germline CDR1 and CDR2 sequences are KGHSH and LQKENI. CDR3 length: 14 amino acids. Trimming took off 6 bases at V and 5 bases at J, with 16 bases between the two ends. CDR3 in amino acids: CASSPSGAEYGYTF. The CDR3 nucleotides are TGTGCCAGCTCCCCATCGGGAGCGGAATATGGCTACACCTTC.

This rearrangement joins TRBV4-2 to TRBJ2-7, with 7 bases matching TRBD2. V was pared by 0 bases and J by 7 bases, with 12 bases of the junction left unmatched. The CDR3 is 16 amino acids. Germline CDR1 and CDR2: LGHNA and YNFKEQ. This CDR3 is CASSQDTLADLEEQYF. CDR3 DNA: TGTGCCAGCAGCCAAGATACCCTAGCGGATCTTGAAGAGCAGTACTTC.

The rearrangement links TRBV5-6 to TRBJ2-2; possible D gene TRBD2, 6 bases. V was trimmed by 6 bases and J by 0 bases, leaving 15 bases between them. This CDR3 is built from 16 residues. Germline CDR1 is SGHDT and CDR2 is YYEEEE. The CDR3 loop is CASTLLEGPNTGELFF. CDR3 bases: TGTGCCAGCACCCTATTGGAGGGGCCGAACACCGGGGAGCTGTTTTTT.

The chain links TRBV13 to TRBJ2-5; 14 nucleotides agree with TRBD2. With 4 bases clipped from V and 4 bases from J, the junction kept 8 bases outside the gene matches. Germline CDR1 and CDR2: PRHDT and FYEKMQ (reference sequence). The CDR3 runs to 17 residues. The CDR3 DNA is TGTGCCAGCAGCTCGAGACTAGCGGGGGGGCCGGGAGAGACCCAGTACTTC. It yields the protein CASSSRLAGGPGETQYF.

The V call is TRBV29-1, the J call TRBJ1-1; D is unclear. CDR1 is SQVTM, CDR2 ANQGSEA, per germline. Trimming took 6 bases from V and 8 from J, leaving 10 bases between them. There are 10 residues in the CDR3. The CDR3, as DNA: TGCAGCGTGGCGGGCATGGAAGCTTTCTTT. It specifies CSVAGMEAFF.

The rearrangement links TRBV9 to TRBJ1-5, with TRBD1 as a possible D gene (5 bases). CDR3 length equals 17 residues. Trimming took 0 bases from V and 6 from J, leaving 19 bases between them. The germline gives CDR1 SGDLS, CDR2 YYNGEE. CDR3 in DNA: TGTGCCAGCAGCGTAGGTCCAGGGAGGGGAGGCAGTCAGCCCCAGCATTTT. Translated: CASSVGPGRGGSQPQHF.

V and J are TRBV7-2 and TRBJ2-1, with TRBD2 as a possible D gene (6 bases). This CDR3 is built from 18 residues. Germline V lookup: CDR1 SGHTA, CDR2 FQGNSA. V was pared by 1 base and J by 3 bases, with 19 bases between. The CDR3 protein is CASSLVPGGRALYNEQFF. CDR3 DNA sequence: TGTGCCAGCAGCTTAGTGCCCGGGGGTCGGGCCCTCTACAATGAGCAGTTCTTC.

About this clone: Relative to the germline gene, one junction end is altered; a read error may explain this. This chain connects TRBV7-9 to TRBJ2-1; 9 bases map to TRBD2. Germline V gene lookup returns CDR1 SEHNR and CDR2 FQNEAQ (reference sequence). CDR3 length: 13 amino acids. This CDR3 reads CASSLVGREGLIF. In DNA, the CDR3 is TGTGCCAGCAGCTTAGTTGGGCGGGAGGGCCTGATCTTC.

The chain is built from TRBV3-1 (or the pseudogene TRBV3-2) and TRBJ2-1; the match to TRBD2 covers 10 bases. Unmatched junction bases numbered 5, after V lost 2 bases and J lost 7 bases. The CDR3 is 15 residues long. From germline, CDR1 is LGHDT and CDR2 YNNKEL (reference sequence). The CDR3 DNA reads TGTGCCAGCAGCCAACCCCCTAGCGGGGGAAATGAGCAGTTCTTC. The encoded protein is CASSQPPSGGNEQFF.

The V and J genes are TRBV7-3 and TRBJ1-1, with D unclear. Trimming stripped 1 base from V and 3 bases from J, with 6 bases between. Per the germline V gene, CDR1 is SGHTA and CDR2 is FQGTGA. The CDR3 is 13 amino acids. The CDR3 loop reads CASSLNRDTEAFF. The CDR3 DNA sequence: TGTGCCAGCAGCTTAAATCGGGACACTGAAGCTTTCTTT.

This clone showed up just a few times. The DNA of the CDR3 is TGTGCCTGGACCCTACGCGGGGGAAGGGTTACTTCACCCCTCCACTTT. Translated, it gives CAWTLRGGRVTSPLHF. This chain joins TRBV30 and TRBJ1-6, with a weak D call TRBD1 (5 bases). The V gene's germline CDR1 is GTSNPN and CDR2 SVGIG (reference sequence). Trimming shortened V by 4 bases and J by 9 bases, and 22 bases separated the two germline ends. The CDR3 loop spans 16 amino acids.

The chain couples TRBV13 to TRBJ1-2, with a possible D match to TRBD1 (6 bases). The CDR3 loop spans 14 amino acids. The V gene lost 5 bases and the J gene lost 4 bases, with 14 bases spanning the gap. Germline V CDR1 and CDR2: PRHDT, FYEKMQ (reference sequence). The DNA for the CDR3 is TGTGCCAGCAGCCTAAGCAGGGGTAGCTATGGCTACACCTTC. Encoded protein: CASSLSRGSYGYTF.

The V and J genes are TRBV19 and TRBJ1-1; 8 bases are a match to TRBD1. Trimming removed 5 bases from V and 4 bases from J; junction bases left unmatched: 3. Germline CDR1 is LNHDA and CDR2 is SQIVND (reference sequence). The CDR3 spans 13 residues. The CDR3, as DNA: TGTGCCAGTAGTGTTACAGGGGGCACTGAAGCTTTCTTT. Amino acids: CASSVTGGTEAFF.

This clone has only one observation. The chain has TRBV3-1 (or the pseudogene TRBV3-2) and TRBJ2-1, with D possibly being TRBD2 (6 bases). Trimming took 6 bases from V and 0 from J, leaving 6 bases between them. This CDR3 contains 13 residues. Germline V gives CDR1 LGHDT, CDR2 YNNKEL (reference sequence). The CDR3 loop is CASRGLSYNEQFF. CDR3 DNA sequence: TGTGCCAGCAGGGGACTCTCCTACAATGAGCAGTTCTTC.

In this sample, this clone turned up once. CDR3 bases: TGTGCCAGCAGCTTGCAGGGTCGAGAGCAGTACTTC. It specifies CASSLQGREQYF. V and J are TRBV5-6 and TRBJ2-7; tentatively, D is TRBD1 (5 bases). There are 12 residues in the CDR3. Between the trimmed V and J ends, which lost 1 base and 7 bases, there was a span of 9 bases. The germline V gene encodes CDR1 SGHDT and CDR2 YYEEEE.